This TCR beta chain was sequenced in a study of regulatory T cells in long-lasting Graves disease. Findings of the study overall: Relative to newly diagnosed Graves' patients, persistent ones had lower TCR diversity.

Building of the TCR beta libraries involved iRepertoire HTBI primers and Arm-PCR of CDR3 regions. TCRdb analysed the multiplex PCR reads with MiXCR anew, one entry per CDR3 protein. The sample holds hundreds of thousands of distinct CDR3 sequences, approximately 16% seen once. The germline V gene has CDR1 SNHLY and CDR2 FYNNEI. The CDR3 consists of 13 residues. V lost 6 bases and J lost 7, with 13 bases in between. The time point here: newly diagnosed GD, antithyroid drugs for less than 3 months. RNA isolated from PBMCs was used to make the TCR library. Criteria from the American Thyroid Association guidelines were applied to diagnose Graves' disease. This clonotype occurred many times. What it recognizes is unknown. The same sample was also used in a study of T cells in Graves' hyperthyroidism and ophthalmopathy.

J is TRBJ2-1 and V is TRBV2; D perhaps matches TRBD1 (5 bases). The TCR originated in a woman in her 30s with Graves disease. This specimen was peripheral blood mononuclear cells (PBMCs), taken at new diagnosis, from a patient treated with antithyroid drugs. The chain's CDR3 is CASRDTGGNEQFF. The DNA of the CDR3 is TGTGCCAGCAGGGACACCGGTGGGAATGAGCAGTTCTTC. Complete variable domain (other parts from reference TRBV2 and TRBJ2-1): EPEVTQTPSHQVTQMGQEVILRCVPISNHLYFYWYRQILGQKVEFLVSFYNNEISEKSEIFDDQFSVERPDGSNFTLKIRSTKLEDSAMYFCASRDTGGNEQFFGPGTRLTVL.